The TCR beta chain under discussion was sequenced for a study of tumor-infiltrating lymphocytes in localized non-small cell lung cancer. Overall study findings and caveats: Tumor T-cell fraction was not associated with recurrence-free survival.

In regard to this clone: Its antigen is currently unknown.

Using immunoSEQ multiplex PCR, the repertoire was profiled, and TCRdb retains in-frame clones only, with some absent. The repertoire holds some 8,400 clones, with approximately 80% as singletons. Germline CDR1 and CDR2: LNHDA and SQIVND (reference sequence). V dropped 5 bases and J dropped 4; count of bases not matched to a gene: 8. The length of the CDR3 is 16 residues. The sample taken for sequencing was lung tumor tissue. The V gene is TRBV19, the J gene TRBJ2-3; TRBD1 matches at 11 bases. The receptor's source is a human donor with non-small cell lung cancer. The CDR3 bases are TGTGCCAGTAGTCCTGGGGACAGGGGGTACGCAGATACGCAGTATTTT. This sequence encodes CASSPGDRGYADTQYF.